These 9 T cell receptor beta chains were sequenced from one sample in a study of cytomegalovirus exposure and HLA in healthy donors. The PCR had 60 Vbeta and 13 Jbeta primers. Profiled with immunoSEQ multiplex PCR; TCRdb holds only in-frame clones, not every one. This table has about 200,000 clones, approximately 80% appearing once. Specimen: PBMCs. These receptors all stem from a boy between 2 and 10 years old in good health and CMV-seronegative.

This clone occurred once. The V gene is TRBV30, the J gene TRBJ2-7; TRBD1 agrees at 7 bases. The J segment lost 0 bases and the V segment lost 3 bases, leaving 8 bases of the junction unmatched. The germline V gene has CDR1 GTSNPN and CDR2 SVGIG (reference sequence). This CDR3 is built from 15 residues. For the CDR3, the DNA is TGTGCCTGGAGAGCTCCGGACAGGAGCTCCTACGAGCAGTACTTC. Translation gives CAWRAPDRSSYEQYF.

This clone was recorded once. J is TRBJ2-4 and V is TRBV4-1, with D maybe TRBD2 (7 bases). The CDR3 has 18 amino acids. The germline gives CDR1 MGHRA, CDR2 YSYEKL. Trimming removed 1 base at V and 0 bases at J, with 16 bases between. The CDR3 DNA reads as TGCGCCAGCAGCCAAGGGATCGGGGGGCTCGGAGCCAAAAACATTCAGTACTTC. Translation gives CASSQGIGGLGAKNIQYF.

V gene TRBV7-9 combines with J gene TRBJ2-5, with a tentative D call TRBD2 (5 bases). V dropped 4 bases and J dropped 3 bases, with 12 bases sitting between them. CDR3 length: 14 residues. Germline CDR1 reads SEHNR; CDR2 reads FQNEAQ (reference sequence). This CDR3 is CASSSRNGEETQYF. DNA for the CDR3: TGTGCCAGCAGCTCCCGGAACGGGGAAGAGACCCAGTACTTC. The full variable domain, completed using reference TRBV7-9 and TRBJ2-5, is DTGVSQNPRHKITKRGQNVTFRCDPISEHNRLYWYRQTLGQGPEFLTYFQNEAQLEKSRLLSDRFSAERPKGSFSTLEIQRTEQGDSAMYLCASSSRNGEETQYFGPGTRLLVL.

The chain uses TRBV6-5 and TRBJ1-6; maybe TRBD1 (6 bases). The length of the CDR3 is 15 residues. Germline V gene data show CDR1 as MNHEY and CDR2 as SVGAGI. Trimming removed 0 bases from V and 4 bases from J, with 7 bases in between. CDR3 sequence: CASSYSQGYNSPLHF. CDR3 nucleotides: TGTGCCAGCAGTTACTCCCAGGGGTATAATTCACCCCTCCACTTT.

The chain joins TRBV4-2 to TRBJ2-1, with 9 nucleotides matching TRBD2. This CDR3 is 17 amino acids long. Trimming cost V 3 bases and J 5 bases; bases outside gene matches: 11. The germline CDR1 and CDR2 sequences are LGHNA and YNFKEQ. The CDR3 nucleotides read TGTGCCAGCAGCCAGTACCATCGAGCGGGGGGAAACAATGAGCAGTTCTTC. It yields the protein CASSQYHRAGGNNEQFF.

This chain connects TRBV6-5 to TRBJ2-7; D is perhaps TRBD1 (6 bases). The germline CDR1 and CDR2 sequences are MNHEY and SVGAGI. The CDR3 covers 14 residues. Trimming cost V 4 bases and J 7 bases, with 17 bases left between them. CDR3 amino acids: CASSSPGQRIEQYF. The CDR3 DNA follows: TGTGCCAGCAGTTCCCCGGGACAACGGATTGAGCAGTACTTC.

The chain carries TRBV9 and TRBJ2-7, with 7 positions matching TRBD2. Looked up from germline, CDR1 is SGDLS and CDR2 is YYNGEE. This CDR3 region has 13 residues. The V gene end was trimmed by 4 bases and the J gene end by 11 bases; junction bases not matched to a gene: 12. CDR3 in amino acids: CASSPGEGCREYF. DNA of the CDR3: TGTGCCAGCAGCCCCGGGGAGGGGTGCAGGGAGTACTTC.

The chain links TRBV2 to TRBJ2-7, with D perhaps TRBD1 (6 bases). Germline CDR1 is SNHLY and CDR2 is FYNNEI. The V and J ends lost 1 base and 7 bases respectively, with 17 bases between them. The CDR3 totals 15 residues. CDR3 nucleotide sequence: TGTGCCAGCAGTGAAGGGGCAGGGGCGGTGAGAGAGCAGTACTTC. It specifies CASSEGAGAVREQYF.

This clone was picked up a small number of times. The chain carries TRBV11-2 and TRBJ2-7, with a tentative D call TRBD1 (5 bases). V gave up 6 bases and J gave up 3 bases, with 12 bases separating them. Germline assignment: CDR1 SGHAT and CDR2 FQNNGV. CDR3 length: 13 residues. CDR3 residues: CASRSYRHYEQYF. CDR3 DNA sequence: TGTGCCAGCAGGTCCTACAGGCACTACGAGCAGTACTTC.